This entry concerns a single T cell receptor beta chain. TCRdb's copy holds only in-frame clones and misses some; the assay was immunoSEQ multiplex PCR. The sample lists 200,000 to 300,000 clones, about four fifths occurring once. The data were taken from a study of blood T cell repertoires in COVID-19. Study-level information: Samples taken during acute and convalescent COVID-19 were collected in the United States, Italy and Spain. T cells, B-cell-depleted T cells, or PBMCs supplied cDNA or gDNA.

The germline gives CDR1 KGHDR, CDR2 SFDVKD. The length of the CDR3 is 14 residues. Trimming took 3 bases from V and 8 from J; bases not matched to a gene: 8. The chain carries TRBV24-1 and TRBJ1-2; 7 nucleotides agree with TRBD1. This TCR was recovered from a woman in her thirties or forties who had recovered from COVID-19. Sequenced: peripheral blood. CDR3: CATSDTGDLVGYTF. CDR3 nucleotides: TGTGCCACCAGTGATACAGGGGACCTCGTCGGCTACACCTTC.